This T cell receptor (beta chain) stems from a study of cytomegalovirus exposure and HLA in healthy donors. Study-wide results and limits: Later analysis identified 16,000 or so TCR beta sequences associated with HLA alleles, using a false discovery rate threshold of 0.05.

This clone came up a few times. The antigen is not known. Primers for the PCR totalled 60 Vbeta and 13 Jbeta. Original analysis: Tens of millions of unique TCR beta chains, some 10 million of them shared, were counted by a later analysis. Repertoires were generated with immunoSEQ multiplex PCR, while TCRdb's copy carries only in-frame clones and drops some. D and trimming were read from the DNA, whereas the V and J calls and clone size are those reported in that table. The table shows tens of thousands of clones, with approximately 78% occurring only once. The J segment lost 4 bases and the V segment lost 1 base, leaving 5 bases of the junction unmatched. The germline V gene encodes CDR1 SGHAT and CDR2 FQDESV (reference sequence). This CDR3 is 16 amino acids long.

This sequence originates from a male donor in good health and CMV-seropositive. This chain links TRBV11-1 with TRBJ2-1; the match to TRBD2 covers 9 bases. The sequenced sample consisted of PBMCs. CDR3 sequence: CASSLEQRGAYNEQFF. Written as DNA, the CDR3 is TGTGCCAGCAGCTTAGAGCAGCGGGGGGCTTACAATGAGCAGTTCTTC.